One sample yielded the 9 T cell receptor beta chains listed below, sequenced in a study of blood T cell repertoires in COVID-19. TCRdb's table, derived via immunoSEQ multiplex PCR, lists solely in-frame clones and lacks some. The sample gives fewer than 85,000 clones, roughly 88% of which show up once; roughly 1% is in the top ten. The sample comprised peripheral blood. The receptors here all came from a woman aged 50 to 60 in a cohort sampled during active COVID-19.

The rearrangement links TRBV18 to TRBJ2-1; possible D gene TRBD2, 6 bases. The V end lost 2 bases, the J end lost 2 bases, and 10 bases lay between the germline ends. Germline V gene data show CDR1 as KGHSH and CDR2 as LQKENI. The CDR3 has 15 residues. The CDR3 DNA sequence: TGTGCCAGCTCACCAAGGACTACCACCTACAATGAGCAGTTCTTC. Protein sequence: CASSPRTTTYNEQFF.

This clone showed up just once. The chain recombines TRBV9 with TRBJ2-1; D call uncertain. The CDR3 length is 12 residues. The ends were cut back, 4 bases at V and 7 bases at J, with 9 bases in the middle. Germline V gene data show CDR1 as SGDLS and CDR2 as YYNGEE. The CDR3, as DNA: TGTGCCAGCAGCCGTCTAGAAAATGAGCAGTTCTTC. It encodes CASSRLENEQFF.

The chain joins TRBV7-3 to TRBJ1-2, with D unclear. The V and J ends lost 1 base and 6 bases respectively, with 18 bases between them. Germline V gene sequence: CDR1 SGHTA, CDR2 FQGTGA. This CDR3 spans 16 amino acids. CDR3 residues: CASSLMAVRGSDGYTF. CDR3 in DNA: TGTGCCAGCAGCTTAATGGCAGTCAGAGGGTCCGATGGCTACACCTTC. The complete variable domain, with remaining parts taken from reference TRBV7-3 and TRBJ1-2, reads GAGVSQTPSNKVTEKGKYVELRCDPISGHTALYWYRQSLGQGPEFLIYFQGTGAADDSGLPNDRFFAVRPEGSVSTLKIQRTERGDSAVYLCASSLMAVRGSDGYTFGSGTRLTVV.

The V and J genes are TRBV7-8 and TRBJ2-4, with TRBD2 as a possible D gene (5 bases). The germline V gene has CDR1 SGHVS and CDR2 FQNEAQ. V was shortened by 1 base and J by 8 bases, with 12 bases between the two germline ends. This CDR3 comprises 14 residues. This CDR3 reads CASSLVGERDIQYF. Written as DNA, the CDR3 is TGTGCCAGCAGCTTAGTCGGGGAAAGGGACATTCAGTACTTC.

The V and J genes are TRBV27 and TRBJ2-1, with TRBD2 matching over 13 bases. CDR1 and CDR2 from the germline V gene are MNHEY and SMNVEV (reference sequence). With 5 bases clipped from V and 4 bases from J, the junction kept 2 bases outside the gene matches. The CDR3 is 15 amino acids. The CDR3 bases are TGTGCCAGCAGTCCGGGACTAGCGGGATACAATGAGCAGTTCTTC. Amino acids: CASSPGLAGYNEQFF.

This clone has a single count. The CDR3 DNA reads as TGTGCCAGCCGACACGCCTTAGCGGGAGTCACCGGGGAGCTGTTTTTT. It specifies CASRHALAGVTGELFF. J is TRBJ2-2 and V is TRBV2; 9 bases agree with TRBD2. Germline values: CDR1 SNHLY, CDR2 FYNNEI. The J segment lost 4 bases and the V segment lost 8 bases, leaving 11 bases of the junction unmatched. There are 16 residues in the CDR3.

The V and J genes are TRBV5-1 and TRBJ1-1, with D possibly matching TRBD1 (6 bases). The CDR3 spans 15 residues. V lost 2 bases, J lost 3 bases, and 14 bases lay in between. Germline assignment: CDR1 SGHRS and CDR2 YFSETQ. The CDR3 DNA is TGCGCCAGCAGCTTTACCAGGGGTGGCTACACTGAAGCTTTCTTT. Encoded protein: CASSFTRGGYTEAFF.

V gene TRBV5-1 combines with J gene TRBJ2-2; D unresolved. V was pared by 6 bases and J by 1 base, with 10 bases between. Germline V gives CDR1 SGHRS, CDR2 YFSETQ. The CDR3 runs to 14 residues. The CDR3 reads CASTLAENTGELFF. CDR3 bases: TGCGCCAGCACTTTGGCGGAGAACACCGGGGAGCTGTTTTTT.

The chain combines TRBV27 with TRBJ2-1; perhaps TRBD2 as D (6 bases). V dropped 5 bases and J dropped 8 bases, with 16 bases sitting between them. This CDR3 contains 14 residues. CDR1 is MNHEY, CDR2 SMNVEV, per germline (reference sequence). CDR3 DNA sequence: TGTGCCAGCAGTCCCGCCCGGGAGAGAGATGAGCAGTTCTTC. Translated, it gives CASSPARERDEQFF.